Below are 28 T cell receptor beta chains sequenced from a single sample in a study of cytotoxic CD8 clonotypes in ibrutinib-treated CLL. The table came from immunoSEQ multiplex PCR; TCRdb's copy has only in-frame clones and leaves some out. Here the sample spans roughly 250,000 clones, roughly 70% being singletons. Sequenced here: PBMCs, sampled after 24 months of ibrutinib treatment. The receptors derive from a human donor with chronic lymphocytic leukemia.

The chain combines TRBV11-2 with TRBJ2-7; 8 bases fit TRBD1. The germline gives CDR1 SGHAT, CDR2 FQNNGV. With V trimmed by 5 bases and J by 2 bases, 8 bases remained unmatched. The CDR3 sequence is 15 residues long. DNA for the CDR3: TGTGCCAGCAGCATACGACAGGGGATTCCCTACGAGCAGTACTTC. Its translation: CASSIRQGIPYEQYF.

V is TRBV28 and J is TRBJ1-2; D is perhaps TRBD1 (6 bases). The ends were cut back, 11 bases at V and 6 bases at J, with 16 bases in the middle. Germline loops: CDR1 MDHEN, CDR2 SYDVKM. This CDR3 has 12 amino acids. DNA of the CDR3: TGTGCCGGTGGGGGGCGCGACGATGGCTACACCTTC. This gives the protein CAGGGRDDGYTF.

CDR3 amino acids: CASSQSPGLKKNIQYF. For the CDR3, the DNA is TGTGCCAGCAGCCAATCACCAGGACTTAAAAAAAACATTCAGTACTTC. The chain employs TRBV14 and TRBJ2-4, with D perhaps matching TRBD2 (5 bases). The germline V gene has CDR1 SGHDN and CDR2 FVKESK. The V end lost 2 bases, the J end lost 4 bases, and 15 bases lay between the germline ends. This CDR3 is 16 amino acids long.

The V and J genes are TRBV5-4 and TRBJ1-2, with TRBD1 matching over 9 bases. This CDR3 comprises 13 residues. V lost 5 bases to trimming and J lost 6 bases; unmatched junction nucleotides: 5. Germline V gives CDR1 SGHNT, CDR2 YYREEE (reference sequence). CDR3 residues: CASRRDREDGYTF. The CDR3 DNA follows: TGTGCCAGCAGGCGGGACAGGGAGGATGGCTACACCTTC.

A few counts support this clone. CDR3 sequence reads: CASSARDSKNTEAFF. The CDR3 nucleotides are TGTGCCAGCAGCGCCCGGGACAGTAAGAACACTGAAGCTTTCTTT. J is TRBJ1-1 and V is TRBV11-2; 7 bases line up with TRBD1. Germline loops: CDR1 SGHAT, CDR2 FQNNGV. This CDR3 region has 15 residues. V trimming: 5 bases; J trimming: 1 base; junction bases outside the gene matches: 7.

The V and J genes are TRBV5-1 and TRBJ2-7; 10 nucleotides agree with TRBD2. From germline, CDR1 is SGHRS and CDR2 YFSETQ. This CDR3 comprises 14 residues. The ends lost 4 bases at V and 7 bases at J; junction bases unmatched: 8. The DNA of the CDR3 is TGCGCCAGCAGCCCGGAAACTAGCGGGATAGAGCAGTACTTC. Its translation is CASSPETSGIEQYF.

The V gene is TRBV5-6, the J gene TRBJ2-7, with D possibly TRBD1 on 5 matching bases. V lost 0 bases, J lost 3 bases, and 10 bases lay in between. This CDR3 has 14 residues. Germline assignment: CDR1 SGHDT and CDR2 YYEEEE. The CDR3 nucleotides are TGTGCCAGCAGCTTGGTCTCAGGGTACTACGAGCAGTACTTC. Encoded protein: CASSLVSGYYEQYF.

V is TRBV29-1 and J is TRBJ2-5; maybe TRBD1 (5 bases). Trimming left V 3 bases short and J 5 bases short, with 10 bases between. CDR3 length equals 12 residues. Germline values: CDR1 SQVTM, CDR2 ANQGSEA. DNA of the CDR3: TGCAGCGTTGACAGGGTTGTGGAGACCCAGTACTTC. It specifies CSVDRVVETQYF.

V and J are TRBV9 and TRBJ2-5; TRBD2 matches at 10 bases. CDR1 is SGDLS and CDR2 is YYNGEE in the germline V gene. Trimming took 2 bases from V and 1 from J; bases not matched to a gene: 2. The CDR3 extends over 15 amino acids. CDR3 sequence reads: CASSVSGRGQETQYF. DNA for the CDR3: TGTGCCAGCAGCGTGAGCGGGAGGGGCCAAGAGACCCAGTACTTC.

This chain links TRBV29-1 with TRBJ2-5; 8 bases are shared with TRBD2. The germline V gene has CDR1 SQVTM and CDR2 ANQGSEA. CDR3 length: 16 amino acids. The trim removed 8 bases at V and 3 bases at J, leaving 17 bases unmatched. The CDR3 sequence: CSPISREGGPKETQYF. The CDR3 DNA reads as TGCAGCCCTATCTCACGGGAGGGAGGACCAAAAGAGACCCAGTACTTC.

The CDR3 loop is CASSHPSTPGLAPNEQYF. In nucleotides, the CDR3 is TGTGCCAGCAGCCATCCCTCGACGCCGGGACTAGCGCCGAACGAGCAGTACTTC. This chain joins TRBV4-2 and TRBJ2-7, with 10 bases identical to TRBD2. Losses at the gene ends were 3 bases for V and 5 bases for J; bases not matched to a gene: 16. The CDR3 has 18 amino acids. CDR1 is LGHNA and CDR2 is YNFKEQ in the germline V gene.

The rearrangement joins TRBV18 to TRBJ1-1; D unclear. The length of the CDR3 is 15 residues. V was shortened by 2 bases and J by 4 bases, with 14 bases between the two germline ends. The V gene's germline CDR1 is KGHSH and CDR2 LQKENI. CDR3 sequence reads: CASSPTLGPGTEAFF. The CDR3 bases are TGTGCCAGCTCACCAACGCTAGGACCGGGCACTGAAGCTTTCTTT.

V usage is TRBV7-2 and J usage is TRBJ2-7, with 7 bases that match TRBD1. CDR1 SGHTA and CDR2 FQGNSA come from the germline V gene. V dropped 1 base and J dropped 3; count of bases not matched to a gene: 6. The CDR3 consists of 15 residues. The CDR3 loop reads CASSLGQGVHYEQYF. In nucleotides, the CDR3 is TGTGCCAGCAGCTTAGGGCAGGGGGTACACTACGAGCAGTACTTC.

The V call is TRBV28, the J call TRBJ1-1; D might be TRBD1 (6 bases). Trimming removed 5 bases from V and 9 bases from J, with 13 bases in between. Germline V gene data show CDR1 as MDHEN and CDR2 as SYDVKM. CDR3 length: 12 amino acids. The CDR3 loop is CASSQVDSKAFF. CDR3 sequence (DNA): TGTGCCAGCAGTCAAGTGGACAGCAAAGCTTTCTTT. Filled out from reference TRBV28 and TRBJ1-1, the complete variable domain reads DVKVTQSSRYLVKRTGEKVFLECVQDMDHENMFWYRQDPGLGLRLIYFSYDVKMKEKGDIPEGYSVSREKKERFSLILESASTNQTSMYLCASSQVDSKAFFGQGTRLTVV.

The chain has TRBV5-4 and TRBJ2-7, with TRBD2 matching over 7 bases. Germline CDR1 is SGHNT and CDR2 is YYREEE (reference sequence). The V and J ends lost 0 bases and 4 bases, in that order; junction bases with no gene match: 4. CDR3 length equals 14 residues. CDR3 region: CASSLERREYEQYF. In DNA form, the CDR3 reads TGTGCCAGCAGCTTGGAACGGCGGGAGTACGAGCAGTACTTC. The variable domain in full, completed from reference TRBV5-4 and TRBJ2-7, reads ETGVTQSPTHLIKTRGQQVTLRCSSQSGHNTVSWYQQALGQGPQFIFQYYREEENGRGNFPPRFSGLQFPNYSSELNVNALELDDSALYLCASSLERREYEQYFGPGTRLTVT.

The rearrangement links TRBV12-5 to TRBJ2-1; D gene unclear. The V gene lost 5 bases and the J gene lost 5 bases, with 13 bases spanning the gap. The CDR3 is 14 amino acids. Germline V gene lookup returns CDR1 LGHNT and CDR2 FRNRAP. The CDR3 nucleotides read TGTGCTAGTGGTCCAGGATTAGTCGACAATGAGCAGTTCTTC. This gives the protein CASGPGLVDNEQFF.

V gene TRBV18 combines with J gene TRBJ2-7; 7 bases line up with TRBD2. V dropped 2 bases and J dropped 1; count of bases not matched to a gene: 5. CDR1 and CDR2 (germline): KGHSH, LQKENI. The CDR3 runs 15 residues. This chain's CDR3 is CASSPSASGSYEQYF. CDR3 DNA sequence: TGTGCCAGCTCACCATCCGCTAGCGGATCCTACGAGCAGTACTTC.

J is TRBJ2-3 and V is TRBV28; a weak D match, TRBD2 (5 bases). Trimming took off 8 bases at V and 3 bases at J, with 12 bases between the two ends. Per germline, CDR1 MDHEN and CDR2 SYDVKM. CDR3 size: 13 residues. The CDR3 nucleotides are TGTGCCAGCCGCTCGACGGGGACAGATACGCAGTATTTT. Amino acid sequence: CASRSTGTDTQYF.

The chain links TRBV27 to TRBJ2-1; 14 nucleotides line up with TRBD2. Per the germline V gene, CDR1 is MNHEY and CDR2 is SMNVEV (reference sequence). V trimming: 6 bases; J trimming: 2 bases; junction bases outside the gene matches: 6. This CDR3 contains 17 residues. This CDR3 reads CASRSRLAGGTYNEQFF. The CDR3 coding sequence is TGTGCCAGCAGATCCAGACTAGCGGGAGGGACCTACAATGAGCAGTTCTTC.

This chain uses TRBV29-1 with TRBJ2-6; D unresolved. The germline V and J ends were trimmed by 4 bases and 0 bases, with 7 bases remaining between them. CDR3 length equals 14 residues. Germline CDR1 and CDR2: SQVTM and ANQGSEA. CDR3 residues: CSVAGYSGANVLTF. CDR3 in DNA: TGCAGCGTTGCCGGATACTCTGGGGCCAACGTCCTGACTTTC.

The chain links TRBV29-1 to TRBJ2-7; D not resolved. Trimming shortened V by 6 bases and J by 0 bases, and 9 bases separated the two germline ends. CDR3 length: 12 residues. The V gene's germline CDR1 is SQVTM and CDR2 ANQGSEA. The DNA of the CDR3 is TGCAGCGTCGCGGACGTCTCCTACGAGCAGTACTTC. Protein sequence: CSVADVSYEQYF.

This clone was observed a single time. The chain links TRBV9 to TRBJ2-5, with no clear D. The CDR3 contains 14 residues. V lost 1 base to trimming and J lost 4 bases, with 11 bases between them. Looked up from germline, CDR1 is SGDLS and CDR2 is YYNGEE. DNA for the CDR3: TGTGCCAGCAGCGTAAATCCAGAACGAGAGACCCAGTACTTC. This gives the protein CASSVNPERETQYF.

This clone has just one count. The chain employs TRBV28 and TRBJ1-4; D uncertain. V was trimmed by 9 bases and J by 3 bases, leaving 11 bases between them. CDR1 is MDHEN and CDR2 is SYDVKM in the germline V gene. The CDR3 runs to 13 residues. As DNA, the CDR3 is TGTGCCAGTACAGCTCCGCCTAATGAAAAACTGTTTTTT. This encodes CASTAPPNEKLFF.

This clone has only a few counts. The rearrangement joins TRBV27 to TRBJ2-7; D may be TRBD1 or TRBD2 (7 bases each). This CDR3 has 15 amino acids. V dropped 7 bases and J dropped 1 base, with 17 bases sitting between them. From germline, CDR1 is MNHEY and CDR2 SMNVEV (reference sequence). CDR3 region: CASTPGGGRSYEQYF. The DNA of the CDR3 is TGTGCCAGCACCCCAGGGGGGGGGAGATCCTACGAGCAGTACTTC.

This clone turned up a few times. The CDR3 DNA is TGTGCCAGCAGGAAGGAGACAGGGGTCAACTATGGCTACACCTTC. Encoded protein: CASRKETGVNYGYTF. The rearrangement links TRBV2 to TRBJ1-2; TRBD1 matches at 8 bases. The CDR3 extends over 15 amino acids. CDR1 and CDR2 (germline): SNHLY, FYNNEI. The ends lost 6 bases at V and 2 bases at J; junction bases unmatched: 8. The whole variable domain, filled in from reference TRBV2 and TRBJ1-2, reads EPEVTQTPSHQVTQMGQEVILRCVPISNHLYFYWYRQILGQKVEFLVSFYNNEISEKSEIFDDQFSVERPDGSNFTLKIRSTKLEDSAMYFCASRKETGVNYGYTFGSGTRLTVV.

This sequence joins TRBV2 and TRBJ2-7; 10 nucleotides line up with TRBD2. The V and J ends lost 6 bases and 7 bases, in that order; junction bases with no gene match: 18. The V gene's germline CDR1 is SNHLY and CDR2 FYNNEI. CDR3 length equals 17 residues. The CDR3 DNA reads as TGTGCCAGCAGGGGGACCTTTTTAGCGGGAGGCACGCAGGAGCAGTACTTC. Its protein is CASRGTFLAGGTQEQYF.

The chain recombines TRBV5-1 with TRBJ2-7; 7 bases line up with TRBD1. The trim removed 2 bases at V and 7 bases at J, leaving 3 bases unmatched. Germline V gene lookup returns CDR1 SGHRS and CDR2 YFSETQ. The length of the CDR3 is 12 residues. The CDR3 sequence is CASSLQGIEQYF. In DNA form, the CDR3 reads TGCGCCAGCAGCTTACAGGGGATTGAGCAGTACTTC. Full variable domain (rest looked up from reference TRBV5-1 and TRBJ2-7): KAGVTQTPRYLIKTRGQQVTLSCSPISGHRSVSWYQQTPGQGLQFLFEYFSETQRNKGNFPGRFSGRQFSNSRSEMNVSTLELGDSALYLCASSLQGIEQYFGPGTRLTVT.

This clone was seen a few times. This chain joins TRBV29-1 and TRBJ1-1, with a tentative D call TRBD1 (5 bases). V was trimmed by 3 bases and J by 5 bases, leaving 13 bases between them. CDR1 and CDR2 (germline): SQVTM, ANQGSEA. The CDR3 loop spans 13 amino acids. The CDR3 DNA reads TGCAGCGTTGATAATTCCGGGGGGACTGAAGCTTTCTTT. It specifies CSVDNSGGTEAFF.